One and the same sample provided the 21 T cell receptor beta chains below, sequenced in a study of CD8+ T cells in alopecia areata. Treatment of the sample: oral pan-JAK inhibitor, 5-10 mg twice daily. As the sequencing template, cDNA was produced by extracting RNA and reverse transcribing it. Clones were read by immunoSEQ multiplex PCR, and TCRdb kept only the in-frame ones, dropping some. The sample yields around 200,000 clones, around three fifths seen once. The sequenced sample was CD8+ T cells sorted from blood, obtained at week 24, from a patient treated with tofacitinib. These receptors came from a human donor with alopecia areata.

The rearrangement uses TRBV13 and TRBJ2-2; D is possibly TRBD2 (7 bases). V was trimmed by 8 bases and J by 4 bases, leaving 17 bases between them. The V gene's germline CDR1 is PRHDT and CDR2 FYEKMQ (reference sequence). The CDR3 runs 15 residues. This CDR3 is CASRTGGSVTGELFF. CDR3 bases: TGTGCCAGCCGTACGGGGGGCTCAGTCACCGGGGAGCTGTTTTTT. Full variable domain (missing parts from reference TRBV13 and TRBJ2-2): AAGVIQSPRHLIKEKRETATLKCYPIPRHDTVYWYQQGPGQDPQFLISFYEKMQSDKGSIPDRFSAQQFSDYHSELNMSSLELGDSALYFCASRTGGSVTGELFFGEGSRLTVL.

The V and J genes are TRBV5-1 and TRBJ2-2; D possibly corresponds to TRBD1 (5 bases). This CDR3 is 16 amino acids long. Germline CDR1 SGHRS, CDR2 YFSETQ. V was shortened by 5 bases and J by 3 bases, with 17 bases between the two germline ends. CDR3: CASRQTTQAYTGELFF. DNA for the CDR3: TGCGCCAGCAGACAAACCACACAGGCCTACACCGGGGAGCTGTTTTTT.

J is TRBJ2-1 and V is TRBV7-9, with 8 bases fitting TRBD1. The ends lost 0 bases at V and 7 bases at J; junction bases unmatched: 8. There are 16 residues in the CDR3. Germline CDR1 SEHNR, CDR2 FQNEAQ (reference sequence). The CDR3 reads CASSLASTGGRNEQFF. CDR3 DNA sequence: TGTGCCAGCAGCTTAGCCTCCACAGGGGGGAGAAATGAGCAGTTCTTC.

In DNA form, the CDR3 reads TGTGCCAGCAGCGTTGAACTAGCGGCACCAGATACGCAGTATTTT. This codes for CASSVELAAPDTQYF. The chain couples TRBV9 to TRBJ2-3, with 8 bases identical to TRBD2. The CDR3 is 15 residues long. Germline V gene lookup returns CDR1 SGDLS and CDR2 YYNGEE. J gave up 4 bases and V 2 bases, and 6 bases lay outside the gene matches. Full variable domain (rest looked up from reference TRBV9 and TRBJ2-3): DSGVTQTPKHLITATGQRVTLRCSPRSGDLSVYWYQQSLDQGLQFLIQYYNGEERAKGNILERFSAQQFPDLHSELNLSSLELGDSALYFCASSVELAAPDTQYFGPGTRLTVL.

CDR3 amino acids: CAWSVGSNYEQYF. The CDR3 region has the DNA TGTGCCTGGAGTGTCGGCAGTAACTACGAGCAGTACTTC. This chain links TRBV30 with TRBJ2-7; D not resolved. This CDR3 region has 13 residues. Per the germline V gene, CDR1 is GTSNPN and CDR2 is SVGIG (reference sequence). Trimming shortened V by 0 bases and J by 3 bases, and 9 bases separated the two germline ends.

The rearrangement uses TRBV7-9 and TRBJ2-3; D unclear. V dropped 5 bases and J dropped 2 bases, with 5 bases sitting between them. The CDR3 has 12 residues. The germline CDR1 and CDR2 sequences are SEHNR and FQNEAQ (reference sequence). In DNA, the CDR3 is TGTGCCAGCAGCCCTGACACAGATACGCAGTATTTT. It translates to CASSPDTDTQYF.

This clone came up a few times. The gene calls are TRBV5-1 and TRBJ2-7, with a tentative D call TRBD1 (5 bases). Trimming took 0 bases from V and 3 from J, leaving 13 bases between them. CDR3 size: 15 residues. CDR1 is SGHRS, CDR2 YFSETQ, per germline. CDR3 nucleotides: TGCGCCAGCAGCTTGGAGTCGGACAAAGACTACGAGCAGTACTTC. It codes for CASSLESDKDYEQYF.

This clone was seen more than once but under ten times. V gene TRBV30 combines with J gene TRBJ2-1; D gene ambiguous. Germline CDR1 GTSNPN, CDR2 SVGIG (reference sequence). This CDR3 is built from 11 residues. Trimming left V 2 bases short and J 5 bases short, with 4 bases between. The CDR3 spells CAWSQDNEQFF. For the CDR3, the DNA is TGTGCCTGGAGTCAGGACAATGAGCAGTTCTTC.

The gene calls are TRBV5-5 and TRBJ2-1; D ambiguous. Germline V gives CDR1 SGHKS, CDR2 YYEKEE (reference sequence). Trimming took off 0 bases at V and 9 bases at J, with 10 bases between the two ends. The CDR3 spans 13 residues. Written as DNA, the CDR3 is TGTGCCAGCAGCTTGGAGGCCTCGAGTGAGCAGTTCTTC. It is translated as CASSLEASSEQFF.

This clone was observed a handful of times. The genes are TRBV15 and TRBJ1-1, with a weak D call TRBD1 (5 bases). CDR1 LNHNV and CDR2 YYDKDF come from the germline V gene (reference sequence). The ends were cut back, 3 bases at V and 4 bases at J, with 21 bases in the middle. The CDR3 is 17 amino acids. The CDR3 loop is CATSRYLSGPGTTEAFF. Written as DNA, the CDR3 is TGTGCCACCAGCAGGTACCTTTCGGGGCCAGGGACCACTGAAGCTTTCTTT.

This clone was recorded only once. The chain recombines TRBV7-9 with TRBJ2-7; 8 bases line up with TRBD2. With 1 base clipped from V and 3 bases from J, the junction kept 5 bases outside the gene matches. The length of the CDR3 is 15 residues. Germline values: CDR1 SEHNR, CDR2 FQNEAQ (reference sequence). The CDR3 region has the DNA TGTGCCAGCAGCTTAGGCGGGGGGCGAAACTACGAGCAGTACTTC. It is translated as CASSLGGGRNYEQYF. Full variable domain (missing parts from reference TRBV7-9 and TRBJ2-7): DTGVSQNPRHKITKRGQNVTFRCDPISEHNRLYWYRQTLGQGPEFLTYFQNEAQLEKSRLLSDRFSAERPKGSFSTLEIQRTEQGDSAMYLCASSLGGGRNYEQYFGPGTRLTVT.

The chain uses TRBV29-1 and TRBJ2-7, with D perhaps assigned TRBD1 or TRBD2 (5 bases each). V gave up 3 bases and J gave up 1 base, with 13 bases separating them. This CDR3 is built from 14 residues. Germline V lookup: CDR1 SQVTM, CDR2 ANQGSEA. The CDR3 loop reads CSVEKPGSSYEQYF. CDR3 sequence (DNA): TGCAGCGTTGAGAAGCCAGGGAGTTCCTACGAGCAGTACTTC.

The chain has TRBV11-2 and TRBJ2-7; the D call may be TRBD1 or TRBD2 (6 bases each). This CDR3 contains 12 residues. CDR1 SGHAT and CDR2 FQNNGV come from the germline V gene. V dropped 1 base and J dropped 6 bases, with 7 bases sitting between them. The DNA of the CDR3 is TGTGCCAGCAGCTTAGGGGGGGCCGAGCAGTACTTC. Protein product: CASSLGGAEQYF.

This rearrangement joins TRBV29-1 to TRBJ1-1, with D uncertain. Germline CDR1 SQVTM, CDR2 ANQGSEA. This CDR3 contains 13 residues. The V gene lost 4 bases and the J gene lost 3 bases, with 12 bases spanning the gap. CDR3 sequence (DNA): TGCAGCGTTGTCCCTGGGGAGTACACTGAAGCTTTCTTT. Protein: CSVVPGEYTEAFF.

The J gene is TRBJ1-5, the V gene TRBV6-1, with D uncertain. The V end lost 0 bases, the J end lost 5 bases, and 5 bases lay between the germline ends. Looked up from germline, CDR1 is MNHNS and CDR2 is SASEGT. The CDR3 loop spans 13 amino acids. This CDR3 reads CASSEALYQPQHF. The CDR3 nucleotides are TGTGCCAGCAGTGAAGCCCTCTATCAGCCCCAGCATTTT.

In its sample, this clone was seen a few times. The chain joins TRBV12-5 to TRBJ1-1, with no clear D. The CDR3 runs 11 residues. Trimming stripped 6 bases from V and 7 bases from J, with 9 bases between. Germline V lookup: CDR1 LGHNT, CDR2 FRNRAP. CDR3 loop: CASGASGEAFF. In DNA, the CDR3 is TGTGCTAGTGGGGCCTCGGGTGAAGCTTTCTTT.

A few counts support this clone. DNA for the CDR3: TGTGCCAGCAGCTTAGGGGGCAATGAGCAGTTCTTC. Amino acids: CASSLGGNEQFF. The rearrangement joins TRBV5-4 to TRBJ2-1, with D possibly TRBD1 on 6 matching bases. The CDR3 runs 12 residues. Germline V gene lookup returns CDR1 SGHNT and CDR2 YYREEE (reference sequence). V shed 2 bases and J shed 6 bases, with 6 bases lying between them. The complete variable domain, with remaining parts taken from reference TRBV5-4 and TRBJ2-1, reads ETGVTQSPTHLIKTRGQQVTLRCSSQSGHNTVSWYQQALGQGPQFIFQYYREEENGRGNFPPRFSGLQFPNYSSELNVNALELDDSALYLCASSLGGNEQFFGPGTRLTVL.

The rearrangement links TRBV6-5 to TRBJ1-2, with 10 bases matching TRBD1. The CDR3 consists of 15 residues. J was trimmed by 0 bases and V by 5 bases; bases with no gene match: 3. Germline V gene lookup returns CDR1 MNHEY and CDR2 SVGAGI. The CDR3 spells CASSLDRGPNYGYTF. The CDR3 DNA sequence: TGTGCCAGCAGTCTCGACAGGGGGCCTAACTATGGCTACACCTTC.

V gene TRBV7-9 combines with J gene TRBJ2-6; 11 bases line up with TRBD2. CDR1 and CDR2 from the germline V gene are SEHNR and FQNEAQ (reference sequence). V shed 5 bases and J 0 bases; nucleotides not matched to a gene: 6. CDR3 length equals 18 residues. CDR3 nucleotide sequence: TGTGCCAGCAGCGGCAGACTAGCGGGACTCTCTGGGGCCAACGTCCTGACTTTC. It yields the protein CASSGRLAGLSGANVLTF.

The sample holds a few counts of this clone. The J gene is TRBJ1-1, the V gene TRBV15; 7 bases agree with TRBD1. With 2 bases clipped from V and 1 base from J, the junction kept 4 bases outside the gene matches. The CDR3 sequence is 15 residues long. Germline V gene data show CDR1 as LNHNV and CDR2 as YYDKDF (reference sequence). The CDR3 sequence is CATSRPTGRNTEAFF. As DNA, the CDR3 is TGTGCCACCAGCAGACCGACAGGGAGGAACACTGAAGCTTTCTTT.

There are a few counts of this clone. The chain is built from TRBV25-1 and TRBJ2-7; 9 nucleotides agree with TRBD1. Germline CDR1 and CDR2: MGHDK and SYGVNS. V lost 4 bases, J lost 3 bases, and 10 bases stayed unmatched. CDR3 length equals 16 residues. CDR3 DNA: TGTGCCAGCAGTGGGTTACGGACAGGGGTGGGCTACGAGCAGTACTTC. This encodes CASSGLRTGVGYEQYF.